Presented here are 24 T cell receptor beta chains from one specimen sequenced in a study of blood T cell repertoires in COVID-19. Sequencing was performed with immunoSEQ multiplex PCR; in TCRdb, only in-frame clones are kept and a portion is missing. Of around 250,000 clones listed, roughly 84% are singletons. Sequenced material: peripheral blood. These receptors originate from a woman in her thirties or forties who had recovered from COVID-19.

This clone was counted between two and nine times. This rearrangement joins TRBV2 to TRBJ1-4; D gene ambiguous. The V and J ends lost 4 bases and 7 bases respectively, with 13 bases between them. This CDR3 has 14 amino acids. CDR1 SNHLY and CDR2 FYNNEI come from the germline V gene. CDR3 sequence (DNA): TGTGCCAGCAGTGGGGCTCTGGGTGTTGAAAAACTGTTTTTT. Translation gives CASSGALGVEKLFF. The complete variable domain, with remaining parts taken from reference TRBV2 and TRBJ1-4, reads EPEVTQTPSHQVTQMGQEVILRCVPISNHLYFYWYRQILGQKVEFLVSFYNNEISEKSEIFDDQFSVERPDGSNFTLKIRSTKLEDSAMYFCASSGALGVEKLFFGSGTQLSVL.

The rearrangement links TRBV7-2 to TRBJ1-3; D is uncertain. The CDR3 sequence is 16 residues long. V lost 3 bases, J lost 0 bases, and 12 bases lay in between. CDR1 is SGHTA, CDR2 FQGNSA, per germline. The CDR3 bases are TGTGCCAGCAGCTTCGGGCCCGGAGGCTCTGGAAACACCATATATTTT. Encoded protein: CASSFGPGGSGNTIYF.

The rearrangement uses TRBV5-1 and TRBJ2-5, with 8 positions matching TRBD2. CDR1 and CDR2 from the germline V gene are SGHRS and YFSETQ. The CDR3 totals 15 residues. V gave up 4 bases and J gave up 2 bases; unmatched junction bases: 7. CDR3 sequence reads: CASSIRGGPQETQYF. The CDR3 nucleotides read TGCGCCAGCAGCATCCGGGGGGGACCACAAGAGACCCAGTACTTC.

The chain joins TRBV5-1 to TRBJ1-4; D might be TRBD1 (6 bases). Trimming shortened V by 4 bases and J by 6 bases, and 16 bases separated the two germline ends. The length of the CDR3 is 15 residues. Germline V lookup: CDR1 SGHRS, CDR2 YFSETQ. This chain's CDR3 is CASSVGGRVDEKLFF. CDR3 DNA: TGCGCCAGCAGCGTGGGGGGCAGGGTAGATGAAAAACTGTTTTTT.

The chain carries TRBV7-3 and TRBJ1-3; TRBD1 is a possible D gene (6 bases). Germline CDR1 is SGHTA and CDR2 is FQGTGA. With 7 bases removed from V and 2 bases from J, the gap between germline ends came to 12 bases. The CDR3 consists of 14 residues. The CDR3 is CASKLDSAGNTIYF. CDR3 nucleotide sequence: TGTGCCAGCAAACTGGACAGCGCTGGAAACACCATATATTTT.

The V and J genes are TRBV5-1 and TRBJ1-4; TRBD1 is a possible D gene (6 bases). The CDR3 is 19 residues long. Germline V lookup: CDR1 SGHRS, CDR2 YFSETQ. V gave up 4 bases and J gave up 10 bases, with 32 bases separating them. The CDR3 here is CASSLFLRTEGGRSVKLFF. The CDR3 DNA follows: TGCGCCAGCAGCCTCTTCCTCCGGACCGAAGGGGGTCGTTCGGTAAAACTGTTTTTT. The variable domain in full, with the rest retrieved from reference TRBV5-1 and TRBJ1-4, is KAGVTQTPRYLIKTRGQQVTLSCSPISGHRSVSWYQQTPGQGLQFLFEYFSETQRNKGNFPGRFSGRQFSNSRSEMNVSTLELGDSALYLCASSLFLRTEGGRSVKLFFGSGTQLSVL.

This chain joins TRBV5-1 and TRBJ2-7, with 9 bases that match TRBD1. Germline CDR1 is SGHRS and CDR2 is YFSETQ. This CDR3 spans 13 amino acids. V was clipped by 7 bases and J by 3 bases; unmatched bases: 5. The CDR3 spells CASRRDRDYEQYF. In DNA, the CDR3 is TGCGCCAGCCGCCGGGACAGGGACTACGAGCAGTACTTC. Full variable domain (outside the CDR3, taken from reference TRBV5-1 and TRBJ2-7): KAGVTQTPRYLIKTRGQQVTLSCSPISGHRSVSWYQQTPGQGLQFLFEYFSETQRNKGNFPGRFSGRQFSNSRSEMNVSTLELGDSALYLCASRRDRDYEQYFGPGTRLTVT.

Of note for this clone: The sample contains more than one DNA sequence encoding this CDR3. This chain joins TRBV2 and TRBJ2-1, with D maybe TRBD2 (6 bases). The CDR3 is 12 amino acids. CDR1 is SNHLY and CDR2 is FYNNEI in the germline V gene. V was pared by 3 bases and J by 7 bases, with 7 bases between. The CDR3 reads CASSDRGNEQFF. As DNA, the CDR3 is TGTGCCAGCAGTGATCGGGGGAATGAGCAGTTCTTC.

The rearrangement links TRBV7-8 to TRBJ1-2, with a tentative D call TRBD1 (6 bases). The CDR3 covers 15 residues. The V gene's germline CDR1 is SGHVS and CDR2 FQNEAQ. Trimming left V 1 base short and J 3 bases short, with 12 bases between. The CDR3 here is CASSLVQGSHYGYTF. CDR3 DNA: TGTGCCAGCAGCTTAGTACAGGGAAGTCACTATGGCTACACCTTC. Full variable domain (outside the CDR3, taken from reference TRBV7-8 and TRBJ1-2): GAGVSQSPRYKVAKRGQDVALRCDPISGHVSLFWYQQALGQGPEFLTYFQNEAQLDKSGLPSDRFFAERPEGSVSTLKIQRTQQEDSAVYLCASSLVQGSHYGYTFGSGTRLTVV.

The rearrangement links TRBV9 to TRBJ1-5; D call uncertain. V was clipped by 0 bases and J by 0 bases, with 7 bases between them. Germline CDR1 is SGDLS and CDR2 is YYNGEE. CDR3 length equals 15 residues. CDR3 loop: CASSVGVNSNQPQHF. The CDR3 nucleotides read TGTGCCAGCAGCGTAGGAGTAAATAGCAATCAGCCCCAGCATTTT.

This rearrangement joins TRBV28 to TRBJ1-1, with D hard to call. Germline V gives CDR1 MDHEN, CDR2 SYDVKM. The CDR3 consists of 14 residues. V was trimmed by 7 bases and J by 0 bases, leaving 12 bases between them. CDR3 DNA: TGTGCCAGCAAACGACAAGATCTGAACACTGAAGCTTTCTTT. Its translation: CASKRQDLNTEAFF.

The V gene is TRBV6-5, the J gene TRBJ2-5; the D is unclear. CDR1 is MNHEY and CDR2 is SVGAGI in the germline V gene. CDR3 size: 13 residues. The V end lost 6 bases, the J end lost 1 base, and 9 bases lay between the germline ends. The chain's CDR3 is CASRRDIQETQYF. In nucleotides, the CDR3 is TGTGCCAGCAGGAGAGATATCCAAGAGACCCAGTACTTC.

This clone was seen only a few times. Written as DNA, the CDR3 is TGTGCCAGCGAGATAGCCAAAAACATTCAGTACTTC. Protein product: CASEIAKNIQYF. The chain links TRBV2 to TRBJ2-4; D unresolved. CDR3 length: 12 residues. V gave up 8 bases and J gave up 0 bases, with 5 bases separating them. Germline V lookup: CDR1 SNHLY, CDR2 FYNNEI. Filled out from reference TRBV2 and TRBJ2-4, the complete variable domain reads EPEVTQTPSHQVTQMGQEVILRCVPISNHLYFYWYRQILGQKVEFLVSFYNNEISEKSEIFDDQFSVERPDGSNFTLKIRSTKLEDSAMYFCASEIAKNIQYFGAGTRLSVL.

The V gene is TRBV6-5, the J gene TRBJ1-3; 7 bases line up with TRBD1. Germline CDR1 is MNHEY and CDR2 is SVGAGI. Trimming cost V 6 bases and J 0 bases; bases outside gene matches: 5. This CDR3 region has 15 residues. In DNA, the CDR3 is TGTGCCAGCAGATCGGGACAGAGCTCTGGAAACACCATATATTTT. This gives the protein CASRSGQSSGNTIYF.

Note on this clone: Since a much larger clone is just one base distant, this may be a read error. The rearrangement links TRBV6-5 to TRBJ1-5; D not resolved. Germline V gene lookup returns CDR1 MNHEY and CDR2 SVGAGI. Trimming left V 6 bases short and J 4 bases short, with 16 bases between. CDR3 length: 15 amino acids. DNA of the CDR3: TGTGCCAGCAGACCAGGCTGGGGAGGGAATCAGCCCCAGCATTTT. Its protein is CASRPGWGGNQPQHF.

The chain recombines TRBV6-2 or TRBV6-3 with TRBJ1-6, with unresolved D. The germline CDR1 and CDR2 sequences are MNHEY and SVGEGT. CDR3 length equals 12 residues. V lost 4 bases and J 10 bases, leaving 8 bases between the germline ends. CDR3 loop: CASSFANSPLHF. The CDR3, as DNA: TGTGCCAGCAGTTTCGCGAACTCACCCCTCCACTTT.

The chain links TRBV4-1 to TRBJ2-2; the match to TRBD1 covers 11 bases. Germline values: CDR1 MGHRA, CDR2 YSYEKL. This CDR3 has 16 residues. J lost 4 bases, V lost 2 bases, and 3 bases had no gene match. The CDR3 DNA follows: TGCGCCAGCAGCCAACCGGACAGGGGGCTCACCGGGGAGCTGTTTTTT. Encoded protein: CASSQPDRGLTGELFF.

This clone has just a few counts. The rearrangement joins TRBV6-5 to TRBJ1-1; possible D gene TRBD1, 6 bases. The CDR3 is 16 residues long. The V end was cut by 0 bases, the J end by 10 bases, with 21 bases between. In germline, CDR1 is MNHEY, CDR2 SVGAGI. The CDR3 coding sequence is TGTGCCAGCAGTTACTCTCTCGCGGGGGGCGCGTCTTTAGCTTTCTTT. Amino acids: CASSYSLAGGASLAFF.

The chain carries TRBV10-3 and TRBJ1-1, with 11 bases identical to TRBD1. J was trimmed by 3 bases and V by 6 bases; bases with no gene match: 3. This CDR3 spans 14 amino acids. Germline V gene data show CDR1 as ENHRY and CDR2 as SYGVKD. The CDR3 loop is CAIRGGQGDTEAFF. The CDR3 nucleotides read TGTGCCATCAGGGGGGGACAGGGGGACACTGAAGCTTTCTTT.

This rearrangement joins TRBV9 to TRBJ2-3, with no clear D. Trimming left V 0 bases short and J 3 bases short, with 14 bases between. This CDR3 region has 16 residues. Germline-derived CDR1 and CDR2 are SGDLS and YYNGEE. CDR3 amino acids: CASSVAATVGTDTQYF. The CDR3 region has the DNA TGTGCCAGCAGCGTAGCAGCGACCGTAGGTACAGATACGCAGTATTTT. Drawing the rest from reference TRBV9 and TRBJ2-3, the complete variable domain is DSGVTQTPKHLITATGQRVTLRCSPRSGDLSVYWYQQSLDQGLQFLIQYYNGEERAKGNILERFSAQQFPDLHSELNLSSLELGDSALYFCASSVAATVGTDTQYFGPGTRLTVL.

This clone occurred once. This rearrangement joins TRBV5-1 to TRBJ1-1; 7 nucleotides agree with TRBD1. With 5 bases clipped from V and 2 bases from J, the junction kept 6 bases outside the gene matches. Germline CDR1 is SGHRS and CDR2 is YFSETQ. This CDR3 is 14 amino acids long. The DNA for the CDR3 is TGCGCCAGCAGACAGGGGTGGCGAAACACTGAAGCTTTCTTT. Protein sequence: CASRQGWRNTEAFF.

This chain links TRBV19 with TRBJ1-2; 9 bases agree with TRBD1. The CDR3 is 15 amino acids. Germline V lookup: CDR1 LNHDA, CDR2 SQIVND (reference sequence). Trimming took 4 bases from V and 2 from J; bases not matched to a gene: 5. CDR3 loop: CASSTFGTGNYGYTF. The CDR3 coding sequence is TGTGCCAGTAGTACCTTCGGGACAGGGAACTATGGCTACACCTTC.

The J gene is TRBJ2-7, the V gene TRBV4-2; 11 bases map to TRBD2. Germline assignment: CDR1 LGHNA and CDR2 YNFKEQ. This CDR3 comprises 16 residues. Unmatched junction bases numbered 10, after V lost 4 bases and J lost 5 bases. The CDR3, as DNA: TGTGCCAGCAGCCGGTCACTAGCGGGGGAAGGGAACGAGCAGTACTTC. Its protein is CASSRSLAGEGNEQYF.

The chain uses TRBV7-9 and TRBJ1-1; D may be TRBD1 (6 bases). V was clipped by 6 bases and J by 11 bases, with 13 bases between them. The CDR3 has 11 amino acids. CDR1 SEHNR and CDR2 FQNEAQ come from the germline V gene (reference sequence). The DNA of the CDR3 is TGTGCCAGCAGGAGTGGACAGTGGGCTTTCTTT. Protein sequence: CASRSGQWAFF.